This T cell receptor beta chain is from a study of human T cells and chemical hapten exposure. From the RACE reads, TCRdb called clonotypes with MiXCR, one entry per CDR3 protein. The data show around 380,000 distinct CDR3 sequences, roughly 4.8% seen once. Deletions cut 0 bases from V and 2 bases from J, with 16 bases between. Germline V lookup: CDR1 SGHRS, CDR2 YFSETQ. The length of the CDR3 is 17 residues. The time point is: patch test 1, 2 weeks after DPC sensitization. Treatment of the sample: therapeutic diphenylcyclopropenone sensitization with weekly scalp DPC. This TCR came from a woman aged 50 to 65 with alopecia areata. Some clones in this sample may be carry-over from other donors' samples. The chain carries TRBV5-1 and TRBJ2-3; the D gene could be TRBD1 or TRBD2 (5 bases each). This sample comprised whole blood, obtained in connection with sensitization to the hapten diphenylcyclopropenone (DPC). CDR3 amino acids: CASSLGHGRGSTDTQYF. The CDR3 region has the DNA TGCGCCAGCAGCTTGGGTCACGGACGGGGCTCCACAGATACGCAGTATTTT.